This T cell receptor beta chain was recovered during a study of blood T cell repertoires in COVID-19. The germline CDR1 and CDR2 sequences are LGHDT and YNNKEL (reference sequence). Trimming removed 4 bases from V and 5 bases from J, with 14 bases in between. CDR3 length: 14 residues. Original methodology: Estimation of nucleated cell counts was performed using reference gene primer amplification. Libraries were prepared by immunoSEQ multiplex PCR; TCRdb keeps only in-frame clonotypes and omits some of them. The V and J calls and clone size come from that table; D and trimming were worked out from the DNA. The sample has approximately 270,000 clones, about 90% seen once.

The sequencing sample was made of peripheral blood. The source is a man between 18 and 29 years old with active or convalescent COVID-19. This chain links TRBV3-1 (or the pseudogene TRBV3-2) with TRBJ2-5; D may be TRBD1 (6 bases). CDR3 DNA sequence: TGTGCCAGCAGCCGGCGACAGGTGGCGGAGACCCAGTACTTC. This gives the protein CASSRRQVAETQYF.